This T cell receptor beta chain stems from a study of OX40 agonist ivuxolimab in advanced cancers. The V gene end was trimmed by 5 bases and the J gene end by 6 bases; junction bases not matched to a gene: 9. The germline V gene has CDR1 MNHEY and CDR2 SMNVEV (reference sequence). The CDR3 totals 14 residues. The table came from immunoSEQ multiplex PCR; TCRdb's copy has only in-frame clones and leaves some out. Of roughly 63,000 clones listed, roughly nine tenths are singletons. The sequence was obtained from an adult with an advanced solid tumor such as melanoma, head and neck, liver or kidney cancer. The genes are TRBV27 and TRBJ2-7; 8 bases line up with TRBD2. The sample consisted of CD4+ or CD8+ T cells sorted from blood, taken in a trial of the OX40 agonist ivuxolimab. The CDR3 DNA sequence: TGTGCCAGCAGTCACACCGGGACTAGGGTCGAGCAGTACTTC. It specifies CASSHTGTRVEQYF.